The T cell receptor beta chain under discussion was sequenced for a study of early T cells in non-severe SARS-CoV-2 infection. This clonotype was counted many times. The V segment lost 4 bases and the J segment 2 bases; nucleotides outside the gene matches: 9. The CDR3 is 15 amino acids. CDR1 SGHRS and CDR2 YFSETQ come from the germline V gene. TCRdb analysed the 5' RACE reads with MiXCR anew, one entry per CDR3 protein. In the table there are more than 25,000 distinct CDR3 sequences, 5.4% of which are singletons. Material: whole blood. This chain joins TRBV5-1 and TRBJ2-7; 7 bases match TRBD1. The source of this sequence is an adult who was a healthcare worker with PCR-confirmed SARS-CoV-2 infection or an uninfected control (not recorded which). In DNA, the CDR3 is TGCGCCAGCAGCGGACAGGACACCTTCCCCTACGAGCAGTACTTC. Its protein product is CASSGQDTFPYEQYF.